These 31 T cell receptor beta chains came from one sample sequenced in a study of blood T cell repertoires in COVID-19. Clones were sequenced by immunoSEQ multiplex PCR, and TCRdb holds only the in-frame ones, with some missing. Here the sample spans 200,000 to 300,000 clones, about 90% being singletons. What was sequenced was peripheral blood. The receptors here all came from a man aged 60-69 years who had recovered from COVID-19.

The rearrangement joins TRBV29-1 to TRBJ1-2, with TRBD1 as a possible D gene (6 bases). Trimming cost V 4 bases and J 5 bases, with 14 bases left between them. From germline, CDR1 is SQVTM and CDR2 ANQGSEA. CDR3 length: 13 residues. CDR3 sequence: CSVGQGIGYGYTF. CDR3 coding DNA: TGCAGCGTTGGTCAGGGGATTGGATATGGCTACACCTTC.

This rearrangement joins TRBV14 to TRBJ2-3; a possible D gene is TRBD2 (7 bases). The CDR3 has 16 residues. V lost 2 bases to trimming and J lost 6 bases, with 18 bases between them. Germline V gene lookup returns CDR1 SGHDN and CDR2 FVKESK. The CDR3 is CASSQLRGGARDTQYF. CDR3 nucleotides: TGTGCCAGCAGCCAACTAAGGGGGGGGGCCAGGGATACGCAGTATTTT.

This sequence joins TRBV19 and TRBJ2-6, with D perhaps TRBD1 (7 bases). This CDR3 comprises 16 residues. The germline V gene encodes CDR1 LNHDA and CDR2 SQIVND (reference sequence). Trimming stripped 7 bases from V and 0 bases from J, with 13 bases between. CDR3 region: CASISGGNSGANVLTF. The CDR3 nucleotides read TGTGCCAGTATCTCAGGGGGGAACTCTGGGGCCAACGTCCTGACTTTC.

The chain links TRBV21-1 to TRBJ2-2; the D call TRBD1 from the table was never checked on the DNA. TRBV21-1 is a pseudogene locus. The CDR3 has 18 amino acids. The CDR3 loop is CASSKEDRGLSDTGELFF. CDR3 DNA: TGTGCCAGCAGCAAAGAGGACAGGGGGCTGTCAGACACCGGGGAGCTGTTTTTT.

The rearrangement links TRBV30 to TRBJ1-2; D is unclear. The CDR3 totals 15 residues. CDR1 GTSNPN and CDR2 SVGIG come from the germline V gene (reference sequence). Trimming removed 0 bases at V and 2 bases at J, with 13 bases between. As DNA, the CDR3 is TGTGCCTGGAGTGTAGCAGGCCCTCTAAACTATGGCTACACCTTC. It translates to CAWSVAGPLNYGYTF.

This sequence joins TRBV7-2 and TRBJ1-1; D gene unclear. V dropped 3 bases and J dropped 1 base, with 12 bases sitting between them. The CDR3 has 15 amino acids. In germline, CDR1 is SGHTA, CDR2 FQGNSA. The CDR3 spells CASSFSRVSNTEAFF. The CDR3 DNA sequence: TGTGCCAGCAGCTTCTCCCGGGTCTCGAACACTGAAGCTTTCTTT.

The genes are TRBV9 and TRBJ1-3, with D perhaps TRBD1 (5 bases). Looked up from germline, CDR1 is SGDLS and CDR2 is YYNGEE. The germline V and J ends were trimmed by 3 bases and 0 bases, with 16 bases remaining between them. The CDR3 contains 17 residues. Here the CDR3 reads CASSAEPTGLSGNTIYF. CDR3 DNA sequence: TGTGCCAGCAGCGCGGAACCTACAGGTCTCTCTGGAAACACCATATATTTT.

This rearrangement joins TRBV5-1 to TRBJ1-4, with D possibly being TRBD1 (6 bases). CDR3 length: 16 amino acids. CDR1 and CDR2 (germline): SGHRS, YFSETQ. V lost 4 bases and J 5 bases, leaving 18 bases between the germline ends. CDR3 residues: CASSPNARGGNEKLFF. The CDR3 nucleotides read TGCGCCAGCAGCCCAAACGCCAGGGGCGGGAATGAAAAACTGTTTTTT. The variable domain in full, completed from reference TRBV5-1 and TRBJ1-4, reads KAGVTQTPRYLIKTRGQQVTLSCSPISGHRSVSWYQQTPGQGLQFLFEYFSETQRNKGNFPGRFSGRQFSNSRSEMNVSTLELGDSALYLCASSPNARGGNEKLFFGSGTQLSVL.

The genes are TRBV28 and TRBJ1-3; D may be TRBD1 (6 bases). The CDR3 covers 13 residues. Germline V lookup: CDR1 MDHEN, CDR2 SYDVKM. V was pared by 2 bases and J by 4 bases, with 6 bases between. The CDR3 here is CASSLGGGNTIYF. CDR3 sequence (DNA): TGTGCCAGCAGTTTAGGGGGCGGAAACACCATATATTTT.

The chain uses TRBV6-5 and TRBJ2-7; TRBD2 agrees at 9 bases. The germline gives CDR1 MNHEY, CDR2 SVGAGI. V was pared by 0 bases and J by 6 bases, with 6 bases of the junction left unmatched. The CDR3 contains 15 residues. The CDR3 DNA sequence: TGTGCCAGCAGTTACTCTAGGGGACTAGCAAGCGAGCAGTACTTC. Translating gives CASSYSRGLASEQYF.

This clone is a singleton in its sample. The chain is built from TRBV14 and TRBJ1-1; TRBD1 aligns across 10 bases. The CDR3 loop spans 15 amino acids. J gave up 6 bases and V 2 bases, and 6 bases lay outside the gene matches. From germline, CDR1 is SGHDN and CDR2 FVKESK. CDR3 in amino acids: CASSQTGTGVAEAFF. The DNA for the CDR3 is TGTGCCAGCAGCCAAACCGGGACAGGGGTGGCTGAAGCTTTCTTT.

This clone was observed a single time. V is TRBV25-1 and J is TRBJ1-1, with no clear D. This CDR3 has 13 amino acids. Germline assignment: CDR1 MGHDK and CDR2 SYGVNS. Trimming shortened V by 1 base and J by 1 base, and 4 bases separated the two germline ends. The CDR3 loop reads CASSEFRNTEAFF. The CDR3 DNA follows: TGTGCCAGCAGTGAATTTCGGAACACTGAAGCTTTCTTT. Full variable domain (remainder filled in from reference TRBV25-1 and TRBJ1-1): EADIYQTPRYLVIGTGKKITLECSQTMGHDKMYWYQQDPGMELHLIHYSYGVNSTEKGDLSSESTVSRIRTEHFPLTLESARPSHTSQYLCASSEFRNTEAFFGQGTRLTVV.

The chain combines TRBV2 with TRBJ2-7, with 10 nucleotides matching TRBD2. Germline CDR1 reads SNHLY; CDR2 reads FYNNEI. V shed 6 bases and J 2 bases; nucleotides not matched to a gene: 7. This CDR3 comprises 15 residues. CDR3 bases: TGTGCCAGCAGCGAGATAGCGGGGGGAACCTACGAGCAGTACGTC. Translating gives CASSEIAGGTYEQYV.

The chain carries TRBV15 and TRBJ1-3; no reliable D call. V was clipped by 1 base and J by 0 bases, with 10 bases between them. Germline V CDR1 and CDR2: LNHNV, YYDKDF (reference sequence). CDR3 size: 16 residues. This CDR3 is CATSRVASYSGNTIYF. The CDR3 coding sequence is TGTGCCACCAGCAGAGTAGCCAGCTACTCTGGAAACACCATATATTTT.

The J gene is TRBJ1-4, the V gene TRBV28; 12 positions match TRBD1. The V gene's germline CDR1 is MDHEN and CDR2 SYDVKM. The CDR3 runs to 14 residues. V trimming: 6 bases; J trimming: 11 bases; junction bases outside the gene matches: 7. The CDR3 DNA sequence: TGTGCCAGCAGCCTGGGACAGGGGGCCGAGAAACTGTTTTTT. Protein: CASSLGQGAEKLFF. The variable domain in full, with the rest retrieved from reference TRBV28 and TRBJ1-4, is DVKVTQSSRYLVKRTGEKVFLECVQDMDHENMFWYRQDPGLGLRLIYFSYDVKMKEKGDIPEGYSVSREKKERFSLILESASTNQTSMYLCASSLGQGAEKLFFGSGTQLSVL.

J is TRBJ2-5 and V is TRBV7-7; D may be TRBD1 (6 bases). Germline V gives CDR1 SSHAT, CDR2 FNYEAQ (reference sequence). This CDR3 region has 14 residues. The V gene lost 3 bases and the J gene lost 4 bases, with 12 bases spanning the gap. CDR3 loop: CASSFRGVGETQYF. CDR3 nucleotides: TGTGCCAGCAGCTTCAGGGGAGTGGGAGAGACCCAGTACTTC.

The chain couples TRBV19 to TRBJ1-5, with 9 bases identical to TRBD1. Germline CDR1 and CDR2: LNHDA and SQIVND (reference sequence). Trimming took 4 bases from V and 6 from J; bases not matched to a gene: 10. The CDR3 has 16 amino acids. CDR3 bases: TGTGCCAGTAGTACGAACAGGGGGCGAGCCGGTCAGCCCCAGCATTTT. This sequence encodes CASSTNRGRAGQPQHF.

This chain's CDR3 is CASSYSDRGNEKLFF. CDR3 nucleotide sequence: TGTGCCAGCAGTTACTCGGACAGGGGGAATGAAAAACTGTTTTTT. V gene TRBV6-2 or TRBV6-3 combines with J gene TRBJ1-4; 10 bases agree with TRBD1. V lost 0 bases to trimming and J lost 5 bases; unmatched junction nucleotides: 0. The CDR3 extends over 15 amino acids. Germline V gene data show CDR1 as MNHEY and CDR2 as SVGEGT.

DNA of the CDR3: TGTGCCAGCAGGAACCGGGACAGACAAGAGACCCAGTACTTC. This sequence encodes CASRNRDRQETQYF. V gene TRBV5-6 combines with J gene TRBJ2-5; TRBD1 matches at 7 bases. Germline V gene data show CDR1 as SGHDT and CDR2 as YYEEEE. The length of the CDR3 is 14 residues. Unmatched junction bases numbered 6, after V lost 5 bases and J lost 2 bases.

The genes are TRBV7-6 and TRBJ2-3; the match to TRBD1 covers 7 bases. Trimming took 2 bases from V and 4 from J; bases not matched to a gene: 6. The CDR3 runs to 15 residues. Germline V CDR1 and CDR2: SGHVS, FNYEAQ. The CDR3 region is CASSLSDRAPDTQYF. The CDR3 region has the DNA TGTGCCAGCAGCTTATCAGACAGGGCCCCAGATACGCAGTATTTT.

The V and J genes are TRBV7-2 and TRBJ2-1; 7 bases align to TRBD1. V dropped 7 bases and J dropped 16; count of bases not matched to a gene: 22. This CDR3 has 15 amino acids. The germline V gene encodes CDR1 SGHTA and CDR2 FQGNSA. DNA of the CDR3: TGTGCCAGCACCTTCACCGGGACAGTAAACGGAGAGGGTTTCTTC. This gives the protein CASTFTGTVNGEGFF.

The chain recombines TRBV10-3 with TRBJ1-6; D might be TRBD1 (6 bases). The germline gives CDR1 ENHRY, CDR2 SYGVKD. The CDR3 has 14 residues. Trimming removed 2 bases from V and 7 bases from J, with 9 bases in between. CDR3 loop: CAISEGRGNSPLHF. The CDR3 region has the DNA TGTGCCATCAGTGAGGGCAGGGGAAATTCACCCCTCCACTTT.

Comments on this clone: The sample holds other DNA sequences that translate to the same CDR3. CDR3 coding DNA: TGTGCCAGCTCACCAGGGAGCGATCAGCCCCAGCATTTT. Its protein is CASSPGSDQPQHF. The chain has TRBV18 and TRBJ1-5; D is uncertain. Per the germline V gene, CDR1 is KGHSH and CDR2 is LQKENI. This CDR3 spans 13 amino acids. V was shortened by 2 bases and J by 5 bases, with 7 bases between the two germline ends.

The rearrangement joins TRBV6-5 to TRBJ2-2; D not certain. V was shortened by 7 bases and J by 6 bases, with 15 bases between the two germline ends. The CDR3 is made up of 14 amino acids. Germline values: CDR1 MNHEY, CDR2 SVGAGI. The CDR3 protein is CASKQYQSAGELFF. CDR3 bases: TGTGCCAGCAAACAATACCAGAGCGCCGGGGAGCTGTTTTTT.

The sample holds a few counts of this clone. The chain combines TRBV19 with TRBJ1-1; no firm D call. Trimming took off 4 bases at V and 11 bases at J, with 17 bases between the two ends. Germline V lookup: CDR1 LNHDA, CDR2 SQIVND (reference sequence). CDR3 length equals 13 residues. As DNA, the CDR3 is TGTGCCAGTAGTACCCGGGGAGTCGTACGGGCTTTCTTT. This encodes CASSTRGVVRAFF.

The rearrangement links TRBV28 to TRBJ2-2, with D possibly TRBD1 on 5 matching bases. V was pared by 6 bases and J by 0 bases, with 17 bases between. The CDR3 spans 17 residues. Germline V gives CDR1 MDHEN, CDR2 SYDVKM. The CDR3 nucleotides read TGTGCCAGCAGGGTCGCAGGGAAACGTACGAACACCGGGGAGCTGTTTTTT. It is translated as CASRVAGKRTNTGELFF.

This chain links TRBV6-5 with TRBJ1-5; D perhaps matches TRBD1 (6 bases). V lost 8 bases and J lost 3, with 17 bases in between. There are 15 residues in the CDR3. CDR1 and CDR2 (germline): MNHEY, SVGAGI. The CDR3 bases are TGTGCCAGCCTAAGGGATGGACAGTCCAATCAGCCCCAGCATTTT. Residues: CASLRDGQSNQPQHF.

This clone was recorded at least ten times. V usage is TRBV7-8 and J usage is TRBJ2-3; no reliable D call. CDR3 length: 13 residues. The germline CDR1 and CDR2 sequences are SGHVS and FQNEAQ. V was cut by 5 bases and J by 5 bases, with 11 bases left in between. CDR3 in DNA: TGTGCCAGCAGCCCCATTGTCGGAGATACGCAGTATTTT. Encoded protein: CASSPIVGDTQYF.

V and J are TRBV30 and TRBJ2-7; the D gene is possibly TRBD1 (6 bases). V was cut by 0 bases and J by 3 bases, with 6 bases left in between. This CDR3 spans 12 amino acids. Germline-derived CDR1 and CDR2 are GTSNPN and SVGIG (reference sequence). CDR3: CAWSVQGYEQYF. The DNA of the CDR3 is TGTGCCTGGAGTGTACAGGGCTACGAGCAGTACTTC.

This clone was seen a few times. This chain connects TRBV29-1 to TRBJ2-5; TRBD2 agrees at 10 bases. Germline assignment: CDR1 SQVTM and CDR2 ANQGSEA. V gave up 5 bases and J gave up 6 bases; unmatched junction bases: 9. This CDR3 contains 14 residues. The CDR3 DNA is TGCAGCGTTCGGGCTAGCGGGGGATTGAAGACCCAGTACTTC. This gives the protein CSVRASGGLKTQYF.

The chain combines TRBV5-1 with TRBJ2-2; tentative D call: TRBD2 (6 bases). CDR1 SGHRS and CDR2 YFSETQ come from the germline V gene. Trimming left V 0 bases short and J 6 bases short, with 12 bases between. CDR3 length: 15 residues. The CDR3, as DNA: TGCGCCAGCAGCTTGGAATTGCCGGGGGCCGGGGAGCTGTTTTTT. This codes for CASSLELPGAGELFF.